These 5 T cell receptor gamma chains originate from one sample sequenced in a study of gamma delta lymphoproliferative disorders and STAT genes. Genomic DNA from isolated PBMCs served as the sequencing template. TCRdb ran CATT on the multiplex PCR reads. The sample shows 4,000 to 4,500 gamma-chain clones, approximately 6.5% of them seen only once. Sequencing was carried out using blood. Source of these receptors: a human donor in good health.

This clone is deemed medium-sized. J is TRGJ1 or TRGJ2 and V is TRGV10. Matching the DNA to germline supplied the J gene, which TCRdb does not give. TRGV10 is noted as an ORF with a role that remains uncertain. The V and J ends lost 8 bases and 3 bases, in that order; junction bases with no gene match: 17. This CDR3 comprises 16 residues. CDR3 coding DNA: TGTGCTGCGTGGGATTACCTTTTCGGGCCTTATTATAAGAAACTCTTT. Its protein is CAAWDYLFGPYYKKLF.

By frequency in the sample, this clone is medium-sized. The V gene is TRGV10, the J gene TRGJ1 or TRGJ2. The J gene, not given by TCRdb, was assigned here from a germline match of the nucleotide sequence. TRGV10 is marked as an open reading frame, function uncertain. J was trimmed by 2 bases and V by 12 bases; bases with no gene match: 14. The CDR3 runs to 14 residues. The CDR3 sequence is CAAPPEGDYYKKLF. CDR3 coding DNA: TGTGCTGCCCCCCCCGAAGGGGATTATTATAAGAAACTCTTT.

This clone rates as medium-sized. A far larger clone is a single base away, which makes a read error likely. It is unclear where the CDR3 begins or ends on the DNA, so no DNA is shown, and the CDR3 is as TCRdb lists it. This CDR3 is also generated by other DNA sequences in the sample. Here the CDR3 reads CTTVPVRSSQGGFKKLF. No call exists for the J gene, whereas the V gene is TRGV11. TRGV11 is marked as an open reading frame, function uncertain. The CDR3 spans 17 residues, counting both ends.

This clone was recorded at least ten times. The rearrangement joins TRGV2 to TRGJ1 or TRGJ2. Matching the DNA to germline supplied the J gene, which TCRdb does not give. Per germline, CDR1 EGSNGY and CDR2 YDSYNSKV. This CDR3 region has 14 residues. Losses at the gene ends were 0 bases for V and 0 bases for J; bases not matched to a gene: 2. CDR3 in DNA: TGTGCCACCTGGGACGGGGTGAATTATTATAAGAAACTCTTT. Translated, it gives CATWDGVNYYKKLF.

This clone was seen many times. The CDR3, as DNA: TGTGCCACCTGGGATAGGTCTTATAAGAAACTCTTT. Translating gives CATWDRSYKKLF. The rearrangement joins TRGV8 to TRGJ1 or TRGJ2. TCRdb records no J gene; here it was assigned by comparing the DNA to germline. The ends lost 0 bases at V and 6 bases at J; junction bases unmatched: 2. CDR1 and CDR2 from the germline V gene are VENAVY and YDSYNSRV. This CDR3 region has 12 residues.